What follows are 24 T cell receptor beta chains derived from one specimen sequenced in a study of blood T cell repertoires in COVID-19. Method: immunoSEQ multiplex PCR; TCRdb's copy keeps in-frame clones and lacks some. The sample has just over 150,000 clones; roughly 80% are singletons. Sequencing input: peripheral blood. Receptor source: a woman in her thirties or forties with COVID-19, enrolled during active disease.

The chain links TRBV10-3 to TRBJ2-7; the D gene is possibly TRBD2 (5 bases). Trimming left V 2 bases short and J 1 base short, with 9 bases between. The CDR3 contains 14 residues. CDR1 is ENHRY, CDR2 SYGVKD, per germline. CDR3 in DNA: TGTGCCATCAGTGAGGGTGGGAGTTCCTACGAGCAGTACGTC. Encoded protein: CAISEGGSSYEQYV.

The rearrangement joins TRBV14 to TRBJ2-7; D unclear. Trimming left V 0 bases short and J 5 bases short, with 11 bases between. The CDR3 runs 14 residues. Per germline, CDR1 SGHDN and CDR2 FVKESK. CDR3 protein: CASSQDNLVDEQYV. The CDR3 nucleotides are TGTGCCAGCAGCCAAGATAACTTGGTCGACGAGCAGTACGTC.

This clone was observed a handful of times. The chain recombines TRBV11-2 with TRBJ1-2; D might be TRBD1 (6 bases). V was trimmed by 1 base and J by 8 bases, leaving 14 bases between them. Germline CDR1 SGHAT, CDR2 FQNNGV. The CDR3 length is 14 residues. Here the CDR3 DNA reads TGTGCCAGCAGCTTAGGGTCAGGGGTCGGAGGCTACACCTTC. Protein sequence: CASSLGSGVGGYTF.

In DNA form, the CDR3 reads TGTGCCACCAGCAGGGTCCGAGACAGGGTGGGGGAAAAACTGTTTTTT. This encodes CATSRVRDRVGEKLFF. This sequence joins TRBV15 and TRBJ1-4; 7 bases align to TRBD1. Trimming removed 3 bases from V and 8 bases from J; junction bases left unmatched: 12. CDR3 length equals 16 residues. Germline assignment: CDR1 LNHNV and CDR2 YYDKDF (reference sequence).

The chain has TRBV5-6 and TRBJ1-3; tentative D call: TRBD1 (5 bases). V dropped 1 base and J dropped 0 bases, with 11 bases sitting between them. The CDR3 consists of 16 residues. Germline assignment: CDR1 SGHDT and CDR2 YYEEEE. The CDR3 sequence is CASSLPQGTSGNTIYF. The CDR3 DNA reads TGTGCCAGCAGCTTGCCGCAGGGTACCTCTGGAAACACCATATATTTT.

The J gene is TRBJ2-1, the V gene TRBV18; 8 bases fit TRBD1. The CDR3 length is 12 residues. Trimming took 6 bases from V and 10 from J; bases not matched to a gene: 5. CDR1 is KGHSH, CDR2 LQKENI, per germline. CDR3 sequence reads: CASSRQGPEQFF. DNA of the CDR3: TGTGCCAGCTCCCGACAGGGGCCGGAGCAGTTCTTC.

The chain carries TRBV7-9 and TRBJ1-3; 7 positions match TRBD1. The ends lost 5 bases at V and 5 bases at J; junction bases unmatched: 15. The V gene's germline CDR1 is SEHNR and CDR2 FQNEAQ (reference sequence). CDR3 length equals 17 residues. In DNA, the CDR3 is TGTGCCAGCAGCGAATACACAGGGGCAGATAGTAGAAACACCATATATTTT. Its translation: CASSEYTGADSRNTIYF.

The count of this clone is one. V usage is TRBV20-1 and J usage is TRBJ2-1; possibly TRBD2 for D (6 bases). V lost 3 bases, J lost 8 bases, and 20 bases lay in between. From germline, CDR1 is DFQATT and CDR2 SNEGSKA (reference sequence). The CDR3 covers 15 residues. The CDR3 is CSASSSRGLMDEQFF. The CDR3 nucleotides are TGCAGTGCTAGTTCTAGCCGCGGACTAATGGATGAGCAGTTCTTC.

The chain recombines TRBV11-2 with TRBJ2-7; D may be TRBD1 (6 bases). The germline CDR1 and CDR2 sequences are SGHAT and FQNNGV. The CDR3 runs 14 residues. Trimming took off 5 bases at V and 9 bases at J, with 20 bases between the two ends. DNA for the CDR3: TGTGCCAGCAGCGTCCTGACAGGTACTTTTGCGCAGTACTTC. It is translated as CASSVLTGTFAQYF.

This clone was seen more than once but under ten times. V usage is TRBV7-9 and J usage is TRBJ2-7; possibly TRBD1 for D (6 bases). The length of the CDR3 is 13 residues. The V end was cut by 5 bases, the J end by 6 bases, with 14 bases between. Germline CDR1 reads SEHNR; CDR2 reads FQNEAQ (reference sequence). The CDR3 region has the DNA TGTGCCAGCAGCCCCGGCAGGGGCCCCGAGCAGTACTTC. Encoded protein: CASSPGRGPEQYF.

V gene TRBV4-1 combines with J gene TRBJ2-7, with 7 nucleotides matching TRBD2. The CDR3 is 14 amino acids. Germline trimming cut 8 bases from V and 6 bases from J; bases unmatched to any gene: 13. Germline values: CDR1 MGHRA, CDR2 YSYEKL. DNA of the CDR3: TGCGCCAGCGCAACCGGGGGGAGGGCCGCCGAGCAGTACTTC. This gives the protein CASATGGRAAEQYF.

This clone was seen a few times. The chain carries TRBV7-8 and TRBJ1-5, with 7 positions matching TRBD1. Trimming took 5 bases from V and 3 from J; bases not matched to a gene: 7. The CDR3 runs to 15 residues. Germline CDR1 and CDR2: SGHVS and FQNEAQ. As DNA, the CDR3 is TGTGCCAGCAGCCGCACAGGGGCCTACAATCAGCCCCAGCATTTT. This gives the protein CASSRTGAYNQPQHF.

V gene TRBV5-1 combines with J gene TRBJ2-7, with D hard to call. Germline values: CDR1 SGHRS, CDR2 YFSETQ. There are 15 residues in the CDR3. Between the trimmed V and J ends, which lost 0 bases and 3 bases, there was a span of 13 bases. CDR3 amino acids: CASSLGQAELYEQYF. The CDR3 nucleotides read TGCGCCAGCAGCTTGGGCCAGGCTGAACTCTACGAGCAGTACTTC.

This chain links TRBV27 with TRBJ2-3; D not certain. V dropped 4 bases and J dropped 4 bases, with 9 bases sitting between them. Germline assignment: CDR1 MNHEY and CDR2 SMNVEV (reference sequence). CDR3 length: 13 amino acids. CDR3 sequence (DNA): TGTGCCAGCAGTTCCACAATCCCAGATACGCAGTATTTT. This gives the protein CASSSTIPDTQYF.

This clone was counted a few times. CDR3 in DNA: TGTGCCAGCGGTGGACCTCGGGACTCCCCAAACAATGAGCAGTTCTTC. This gives the protein CASGGPRDSPNNEQFF. This sequence joins TRBV2 and TRBJ2-1; tentatively, D is TRBD2 (6 bases). Trimming took 8 bases from V and 5 from J, leaving 22 bases between them. Germline assignment: CDR1 SNHLY and CDR2 FYNNEI. This CDR3 comprises 16 residues.

This chain links TRBV24-1 with TRBJ1-5; no reliable D call. This CDR3 region has 13 residues. Germline-derived CDR1 and CDR2 are KGHDR and SFDVKD. The V end was cut by 8 bases, the J end by 2 bases, with 9 bases between. Here the CDR3 reads CATNRDGNQPQHF. In nucleotides, the CDR3 is TGTGCCACCAACAGAGACGGCAATCAGCCCCAGCATTTT.

The sample holds a few counts of this clone. V and J are TRBV5-1 and TRBJ2-6, with 10 bases lining up with TRBD1. The germline V gene has CDR1 SGHRS and CDR2 YFSETQ. The junction had 4 bases not matched to a gene; V was cut back by 4 bases and J by 0 bases. The CDR3 consists of 17 residues. The CDR3 reads CASSPWTGGSGANVLTF. The CDR3 DNA is TGCGCCAGCAGCCCCTGGACAGGGGGCTCTGGGGCCAACGTCCTGACTTTC.

The rearrangement uses TRBV20-1 and TRBJ2-3, with 7 bases identical to TRBD2. Germline V gene sequence: CDR1 DFQATT, CDR2 SNEGSKA (reference sequence). CDR3 size: 11 residues. V shed 6 bases, J shed 5 bases, and the junction held 2 bases outside the gene matches. The CDR3 DNA sequence: TGCAGTGCCCCGGGGGGAGATACGCAGTATTTT. It codes for CSAPGGDTQYF.

This clone was seen just once. The rearrangement links TRBV7-3 to TRBJ2-1; 8 bases agree with TRBD2. V shed 2 bases, J shed 2 bases, and the junction held 5 bases outside the gene matches. The CDR3 is 16 residues long. Per germline, CDR1 SGHTA and CDR2 FQGTGA. This chain's CDR3 is CASSLGGGGTYNEQFF. The CDR3 coding sequence is TGTGCCAGCAGCTTAGGTGGCGGGGGGACCTACAATGAGCAGTTCTTC.

V usage is TRBV28 and J usage is TRBJ2-4, with TRBD1 matching 7 bases. The V gene's germline CDR1 is MDHEN and CDR2 SYDVKM. This CDR3 has 15 amino acids. After removal of 5 bases from V and 9 bases from J, the junction contained 13 bases not matched to a gene. CDR3 nucleotides: TGTGCCAGCAGTCCCCCCGGAGACAGGGCAGGCATTCAGTACTTC. This codes for CASSPPGDRAGIQYF. Together with reference TRBV28 and TRBJ2-4, the CDR3 gives the full variable domain: DVKVTQSSRYLVKRTGEKVFLECVQDMDHENMFWYRQDPGLGLRLIYFSYDVKMKEKGDIPEGYSVSREKKERFSLILESASTNQTSMYLCASSPPGDRAGIQYFGAGTRLSVL.

The CDR3 spells CASSFVQGGNSPLHF. The CDR3 coding sequence is TGTGCCAGCAGCTTTGTACAGGGGGGCAATTCACCCCTCCACTTT. V and J are TRBV5-8 and TRBJ1-6; 8 bases map to TRBD1. CDR1 SGHTS and CDR2 YDEGEE come from the germline V gene. CDR3 length equals 15 residues. V trimming: 2 bases; J trimming: 7 bases; junction bases outside the gene matches: 5.

The chain is built from TRBV27 and TRBJ2-5; 12 bases match TRBD2. The CDR3 is made up of 16 amino acids. The V gene's germline CDR1 is MNHEY and CDR2 SMNVEV (reference sequence). Trimming took 3 bases from V and 5 from J; bases not matched to a gene: 7. The DNA of the CDR3 is TGTGCCAGCAGTTTTTTGGCTAGCGGGAGGGGGGAGACCCAGTACTTC. Translated: CASSFLASGRGETQYF.

The chain couples TRBV25-1 to TRBJ2-1, with TRBD2 matching over 16 bases. The CDR3 spans 18 residues. CDR1 MGHDK and CDR2 SYGVNS come from the germline V gene. The trim removed 10 bases at V and 7 bases at J, leaving 16 bases unmatched. CDR3 in amino acids: CATLPGTSGRVFGNEQFF. DNA for the CDR3: TGTGCCACCCTACCCGGGACTAGCGGGAGGGTTTTTGGGAATGAGCAGTTCTTC.

The rearrangement joins TRBV6-1 to TRBJ2-3, with 10 bases that match TRBD2. CDR3 size: 19 residues. Germline values: CDR1 MNHNS, CDR2 SASEGT. V lost 0 bases, J lost 2 bases, and 11 bases stayed unmatched. DNA of the CDR3: TGTGCCAGCAGTGAAGCGTTTCCTAGCGGGAGTGTCTCCACAGATACGCAGTATTTT. Its translation: CASSEAFPSGSVSTDTQYF.